This T cell receptor beta chain was captured in a study of shared clonotypes between healthy human individuals. Study-wide results and caveats: Naive subsets, compared against memory subsets, generally had larger estimated richness values.

Terminally differentiated effector memory CD45RA+ cells were excluded by CCR7 positive selection of CD45RO-negative cells. The assay was run at deep level. Only in-frame clones appear in the TCRdb table, and some are missing; sequencing was by immunoSEQ multiplex PCR. The table lists millions of clones, just over 90% of them singletons. About this clone itself: The antigen is undetermined.

The length of the CDR3 is 14 residues. Looked up from germline, CDR1 is SEHNR and CDR2 is FQNEAQ (reference sequence). V lost 6 bases to trimming and J lost 5 bases; unmatched junction nucleotides: 8. Sequences were obtained from naive CD8+ T cells from PBMCs. This clonotype was sampled from a man aged 18 to 29 in good health. Some clones in this sample may be carry-over from other donors' samples. This rearrangement joins TRBV7-9 to TRBJ2-7; 9 bases line up with TRBD2. This CDR3 reads CASSLGTSNHEQYF. DNA for the CDR3: TGTGCCAGCAGTCTAGGGACTAGCAACCACGAGCAGTACTTC. Using reference TRBV7-9 and TRBJ2-7 for the parts outside the CDR3, the full variable domain is DTGVSQNPRHKITKRGQNVTFRCDPISEHNRLYWYRQTLGQGPEFLTYFQNEAQLEKSRLLSDRFSAERPKGSFSTLEIQRTEQGDSAMYLCASSLGTSNHEQYFGPGTRLTVT.